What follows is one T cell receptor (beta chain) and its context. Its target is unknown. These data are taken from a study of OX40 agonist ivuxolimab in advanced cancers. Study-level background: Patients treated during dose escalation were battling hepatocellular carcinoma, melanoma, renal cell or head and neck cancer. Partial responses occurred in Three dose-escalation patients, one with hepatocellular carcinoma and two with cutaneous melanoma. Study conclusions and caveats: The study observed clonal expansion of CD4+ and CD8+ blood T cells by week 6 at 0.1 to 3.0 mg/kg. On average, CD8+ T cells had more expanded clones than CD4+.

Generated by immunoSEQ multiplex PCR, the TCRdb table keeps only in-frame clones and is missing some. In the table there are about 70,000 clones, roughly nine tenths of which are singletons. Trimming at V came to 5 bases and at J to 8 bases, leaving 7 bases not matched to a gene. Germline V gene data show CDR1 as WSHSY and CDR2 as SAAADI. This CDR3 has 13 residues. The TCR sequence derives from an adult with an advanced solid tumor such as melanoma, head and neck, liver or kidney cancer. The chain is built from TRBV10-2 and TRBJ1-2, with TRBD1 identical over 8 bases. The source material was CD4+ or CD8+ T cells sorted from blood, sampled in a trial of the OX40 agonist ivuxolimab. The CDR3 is CASSPQTGVGYTF. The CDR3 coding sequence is TGCGCCAGCAGTCCACAGACAGGGGTGGGCTACACCTTC.